This T cell receptor (beta chain) was captured by sequencing in a study of primary melanoma T cells and metastatic recurrence (dated by TCRdb to the early 2020s). In the study overall: The cohort comprised 150 to 250 primary melanomas of stage T2 to T4, with thickness greater than 1 mm. Whether T-cell fraction and T-cell repertoire clonality in primary melanoma tumors predicted patient outcome was tested in the study. The T-cell fraction measured by TCR beta sequencing was weighed against progression-free survival, the clinical outcome chosen for the comparison. The sequencing-derived T-cell fraction was compared with histopathological grading of tumor-infiltrating lymphocytes.

Library generation was performed with the immunoSEQ multiplex PCR assay. High-throughput sequencing of the T-cell receptor beta chain was performed on primary melanoma tumor tissue. The study's processing was this. Among the repertoire analyses were the distribution of insertions and deletions and the sharing of TCRB CDR3 between samples. A gradient-boosted model ranked how well the T-cell fraction predicted outcome compared with histopathological variables. The table was pulled from immuneACCESS by TCRdb, which kept in-frame rearrangements only. Such tables lose some clones; where checked, under half of the loss comes from unresolved V genes, and the rest has no known cause. The V and J calls and the clone size are those of that table, but D and trimming were determined from the DNA. The record for this sample contains approximately 50 clones. The full study reports these points: A T-cell fraction greater than 20% appeared to be protective whatever the ulceration status, mitotic rate or nodal disease. An effective T-cell-mediated antitumor response in primary melanoma was framed by the authors only as a suggestion, not a demonstrated mechanism. Progression-free survival prediction was reportedly improved more by adding T-cell fraction to tumor thickness than by adding any other histopathological variable. Progression-free survival was reportedly predicted by the tumor T-cell fraction independently of age, mitotic rate, ulceration and thickness.

The primary melanoma of each patient had been surgically resected and was considered potentially curable but at risk of metastatic recurrence. The trim is 0 bases for V and 1 base for J, with a gap of 6 bases between the germline ends. Based on the germline V gene, the CDR1 and CDR2 sequences are MNHGY and SAAAGT. Inclusive of the bounding cysteine and phenylalanine, the CDR3 is 14 residues long. Only CDR3 DNA remains: 42 bases, in frame from the first base. Comment on this clone: It has no known antigen specificity. One base away there is no much larger clone; base qualities are not given.

The TCR comes from a human donor with melanoma. Recombination connected TRBV6-8 to TRBJ1-1; no D segment can be confidently identified. Sequencing used melanoma tumor tissue. The DNA sequence is as follows: TGTGCCAGCAGTTACTCCGCAGGGAACACTGAAGCTTTCTTT. Its protein reads: CASSYSAGNTEAFF.